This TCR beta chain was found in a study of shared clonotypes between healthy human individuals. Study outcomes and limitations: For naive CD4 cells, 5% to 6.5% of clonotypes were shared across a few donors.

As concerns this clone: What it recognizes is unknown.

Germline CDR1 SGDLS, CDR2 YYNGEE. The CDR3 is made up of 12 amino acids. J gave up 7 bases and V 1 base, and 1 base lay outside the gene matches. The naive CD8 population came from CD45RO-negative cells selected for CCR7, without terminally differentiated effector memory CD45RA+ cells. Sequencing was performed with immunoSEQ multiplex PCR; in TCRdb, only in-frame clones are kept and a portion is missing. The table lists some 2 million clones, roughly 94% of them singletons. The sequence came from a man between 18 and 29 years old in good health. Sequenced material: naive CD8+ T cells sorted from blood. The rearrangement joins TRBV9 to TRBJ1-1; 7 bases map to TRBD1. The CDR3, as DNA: TGTGCCAGCAGCGTAAGGGACAGTGAAGCTTTCTTT. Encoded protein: CASSVRDSEAFF.